This is a list of T cell receptor beta chains from one sample in a study of T cell repertoires in cytomegalovirus infection. MiXCR was run by TCRdb on the reads, yielding one entry per CDR3 protein. Altogether some 270,000 distinct CDR3 sequences are present, around 15% being singletons, with the ten largest covering around half. The sample taken for sequencing was CD8+ T cells from PBMCs. The receptors were sampled from a human donor in good health (CMV status not recorded). Some clones in this sample may be carry-over from other donors' samples. CDR3s include the opening cysteine and the closing phenylalanine or tryptophan. The order of the fields is J gene, clone size, D gene, V gene, CDR3 DNA, CDR3 protein. D genes are given only for firm matches. Part of the rows lack a size; the others show once, few, many or a class for expanded clones.

TRBJ2-1 - - TRBV11-1 TGTGCCAGCAGCTTAGGTTTCAATTCCGGGACATCTTGTAATGAGCAGTTCTTC CASSLGFNSGTSCNEQFF
TRBJ1-2 few - TRBV28 TGTGCCAGCAGTTCCCCTCCGGGACCGAGCTACACCTTC CASSSPPGPSYTF
TRBJ2-5 - - TRBV4-1 TGCGCCAGCAGCCAAGAAATGGGGCTAGCTGTTCAAGAGACCCAGTACTTC CASSQEMGLAVQETQYF
TRBJ2-7 - TRBD2 TRBV20-1 TGCAGTGCTCCAGATAGCGGGGGGGATGCCTACGAGCAGTACTTC CSAPDSGGDAYEQYF
TRBJ2-3 few TRBD2 TRBV28 TGTGCCAGCAGTTTGCGGCATAGCGGGGGAAGGTCTGATACGCAGTATTTT CASSLRHSGGRSDTQYF
TRBJ2-1 - - TRBV6-9 TGTGCCAGCATTTCTCCCCCGATAGGAGGCAACTACGGGGACAATGAGCAGTTCTTC CASISPPIGGNYGDNEQFF
TRBJ1-1 - TRBD1 TRBV12-3/TRBV12-4 TGTGCCAGCAGTGGGACAGGGATGAACACTGAAGCTTTCTTT CASSGTGMNTEAFF
TRBJ2-7 - - TRBV23-1 TGCGCCAGCAGTCAATCGAACGACAGTACCTACGAGCAGTACTTC CASSQSNDSTYEQYF
TRBJ2-5 - TRBD2 TRBV7-9 TGTGCCAGCCGCCTGATTACTAGCGGACCACAAGAGACCCAGTACTTC CASRLITSGPQETQYF
TRBJ2-5 many - TRBV7-9 TGTGCCAGCAGCCCAAGGGGGCAAGAGACCCAGTACTTC CASSPRGQETQYF
TRBJ1-2 few - TRBV6-6 TGTGCCAGCAGAGCTAACTATGGCTACACCTTC CASRANYGYTF
TRBJ1-1 many - TRBV14 TGTGCCAGCAGCCAAGACCCATACCCAGATGGCACTGAAGCTTTCTTT CASSQDPYPDGTEAFF
TRBJ1-2 - TRBD1 TRBV2 TGTGCCAGCCCTGACAGGGGAACGAACGGCTACACCTTC CASPDRGTNGYTF
TRBJ1-5 - - TRBV4-1 TGCGCCAGCAGCCAAGTTCCGGGTCAGCCCCAGCATTTT CASSQVPGQPQHF
TRBJ1-2 few - TRBV4-3 TGCGCCAGCAGCCAAGATTACGGGGGGTTGGGAGGCTACACCTTC CASSQDYGGLGGYTF
TRBJ2-7 many TRBD1 TRBV12-3/TRBV12-4 TGTGCCAGCATCCTCGACAGGGGATTTGGCGAGCAGTACTTC CASILDRGFGEQYF
TRBJ2-7 - TRBD1 TRBV29-1 TGCAGCGCTGGGACAGGGACCTACGAGCAGTACTTC CSAGTGTYEQYF
TRBJ1-5 many - TRBV28 TGTGCCAGCAGTTTACCCGACATCAGCAATCAGCCCCAGCATTTT CASSLPDISNQPQHF
TRBJ2-3 many - TRBV7-8 TGTGCCAGCAGCTTAGGCTTAGAAAGTAGCACAGATACGCAGTATTTT CASSLGLESSTDTQYF
TRBJ1-1 few TRBD1 TRBV2 TGTGCCAGCAGTGAAGCTGGACAGGGCCTGAACACTGAAGCTTTCTTT CASSEAGQGLNTEAFF
TRBJ1-2 once - TRBV29-1 TGCAGCGTTGAAGATCGTAGGGAGATTGGCTACACCTTC CSVEDRREIGYTF
TRBJ1-5 many - TRBV7-8 TGTGCCAGCAGCTTTGGGGGAAGCGCCCAGCATTTT CASSFGGSAQHF
TRBJ2-6 - TRBD1 TRBV2 TGTGCCAGCGGGGGGACAGGGGCTGGGGCCAACGTCCTGACTTTC CASGGTGAGANVLTF
TRBJ1-1 few - TRBV13 TGTGCCAGCAGCTCACCAGGGTCTGAAGCTTTCTTT CASSSPGSEAFF
TRBJ2-7 few TRBD1 TRBV5-6 TGTGCCAGCAGCTCAGGGGGCACAACCTACGAGCAGTACTTC CASSSGGTTYEQYF
TRBJ2-7 - - TRBV2 TGTGCCAGCAAGTATTCGAGCGAAAGCCACTTC CASKYSSESHF
TRBJ2-7 many - TRBV7-2 TGTGCCAGCAGTCCCACCTCGGCAGCCTACGAGCAGTACTTC CASSPTSAAYEQYF
TRBJ2-2 - - TRBV12-3/TRBV12-4 TGTGCCAGCAGTTTAGGTAGCCCCGGGGAGCTGTTTTTT CASSLGSPGELFF
TRBJ1-2 - - TRBV7-9 TGTGCCAGCAGCTTACTAGAGGAGGGCTATGGCTACACCTTC CASSLLEEGYGYTF
TRBJ2-3 few - TRBV5-4 TGTGCCAGCAGCGGGGGAGCGGCCGTTATATTCACAGATACGCAGTATTTT CASSGGAAVIFTDTQYF
TRBJ1-6 - - TRBV20-1 TGCAGTGCAGGCGGGGTCACCTATAATTCACCCCTCCACTTT CSAGGVTYNSPLHF
TRBJ1-3 few - TRBV20-1 TGCAGTGCCGCAGGGGCAGACTCTGGAAACACCATATATTTT CSAAGADSGNTIYF
TRBJ2-5 few - TRBV14 TGTGCCAGCAGCGCGGGGCTTTTCCGGGAGACCCAGTACTTC CASSAGLFRETQYF
TRBJ2-7 many - TRBV7-2 TGTGCCAGCAGCCCGAGTGCAGGGACCTACGAGCAGTACTTC CASSPSAGTYEQYF
TRBJ1-1 many - TRBV7-8 TGTGCCAGCAGCTTAAACGGAATGAACACTGAAGCTTTCTTT CASSLNGMNTEAFF
TRBJ2-1 few TRBD2 TRBV7-9 TGTGCCAGCAGCGCCGTAGCGGGGGGATCACGTGAGCAGTTCTTC CASSAVAGGSREQFF
TRBJ1-3 - - TRBV20-1 TGCAGTGCTATGCAAAGAGACGGCTCTGGAAACACCATATATTTT CSAMQRDGSGNTIYF
TRBJ2-3 few TRBD2 TRBV29-1 TGCAGCGTCTCGCGCGGGGGGGGCTATTCAGATACGCAGTATTTT CSVSRGGGYSDTQYF
TRBJ2-7 many - TRBV7-2 TGTGCCAGCAGCTTAAGGGGGTCCAACTCCTACGAGCAGTACTTC CASSLRGSNSYEQYF
TRBJ2-6 many - TRBV6-2/TRBV6-3 TGTGCCAGCACCCCTGTGGTCTCTGGGGCCAACGTCCTGACTTTC CASTPVVSGANVLTF
TRBJ1-6 few - TRBV20-1 TGCAGTGCCTTCGCTTGGGACGATTATAATTCACCCCTCCACTTT CSAFAWDDYNSPLHF